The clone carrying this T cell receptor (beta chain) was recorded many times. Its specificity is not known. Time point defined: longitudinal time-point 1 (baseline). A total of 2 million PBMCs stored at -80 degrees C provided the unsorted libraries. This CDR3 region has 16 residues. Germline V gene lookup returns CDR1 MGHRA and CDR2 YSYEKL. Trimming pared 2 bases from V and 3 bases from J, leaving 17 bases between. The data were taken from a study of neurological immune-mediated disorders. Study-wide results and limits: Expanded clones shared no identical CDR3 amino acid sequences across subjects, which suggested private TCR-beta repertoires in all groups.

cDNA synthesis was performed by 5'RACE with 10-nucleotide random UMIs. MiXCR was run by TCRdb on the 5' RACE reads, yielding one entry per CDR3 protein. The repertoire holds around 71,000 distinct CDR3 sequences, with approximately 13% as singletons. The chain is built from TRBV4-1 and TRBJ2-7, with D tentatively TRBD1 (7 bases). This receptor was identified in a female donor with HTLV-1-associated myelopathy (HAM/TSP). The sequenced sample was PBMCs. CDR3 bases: TGCGCCAGCAGCCAATCCGTGGCAGGGGGGAACTACGAGCAGTACTTC. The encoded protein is CASSQSVAGGNYEQYF.